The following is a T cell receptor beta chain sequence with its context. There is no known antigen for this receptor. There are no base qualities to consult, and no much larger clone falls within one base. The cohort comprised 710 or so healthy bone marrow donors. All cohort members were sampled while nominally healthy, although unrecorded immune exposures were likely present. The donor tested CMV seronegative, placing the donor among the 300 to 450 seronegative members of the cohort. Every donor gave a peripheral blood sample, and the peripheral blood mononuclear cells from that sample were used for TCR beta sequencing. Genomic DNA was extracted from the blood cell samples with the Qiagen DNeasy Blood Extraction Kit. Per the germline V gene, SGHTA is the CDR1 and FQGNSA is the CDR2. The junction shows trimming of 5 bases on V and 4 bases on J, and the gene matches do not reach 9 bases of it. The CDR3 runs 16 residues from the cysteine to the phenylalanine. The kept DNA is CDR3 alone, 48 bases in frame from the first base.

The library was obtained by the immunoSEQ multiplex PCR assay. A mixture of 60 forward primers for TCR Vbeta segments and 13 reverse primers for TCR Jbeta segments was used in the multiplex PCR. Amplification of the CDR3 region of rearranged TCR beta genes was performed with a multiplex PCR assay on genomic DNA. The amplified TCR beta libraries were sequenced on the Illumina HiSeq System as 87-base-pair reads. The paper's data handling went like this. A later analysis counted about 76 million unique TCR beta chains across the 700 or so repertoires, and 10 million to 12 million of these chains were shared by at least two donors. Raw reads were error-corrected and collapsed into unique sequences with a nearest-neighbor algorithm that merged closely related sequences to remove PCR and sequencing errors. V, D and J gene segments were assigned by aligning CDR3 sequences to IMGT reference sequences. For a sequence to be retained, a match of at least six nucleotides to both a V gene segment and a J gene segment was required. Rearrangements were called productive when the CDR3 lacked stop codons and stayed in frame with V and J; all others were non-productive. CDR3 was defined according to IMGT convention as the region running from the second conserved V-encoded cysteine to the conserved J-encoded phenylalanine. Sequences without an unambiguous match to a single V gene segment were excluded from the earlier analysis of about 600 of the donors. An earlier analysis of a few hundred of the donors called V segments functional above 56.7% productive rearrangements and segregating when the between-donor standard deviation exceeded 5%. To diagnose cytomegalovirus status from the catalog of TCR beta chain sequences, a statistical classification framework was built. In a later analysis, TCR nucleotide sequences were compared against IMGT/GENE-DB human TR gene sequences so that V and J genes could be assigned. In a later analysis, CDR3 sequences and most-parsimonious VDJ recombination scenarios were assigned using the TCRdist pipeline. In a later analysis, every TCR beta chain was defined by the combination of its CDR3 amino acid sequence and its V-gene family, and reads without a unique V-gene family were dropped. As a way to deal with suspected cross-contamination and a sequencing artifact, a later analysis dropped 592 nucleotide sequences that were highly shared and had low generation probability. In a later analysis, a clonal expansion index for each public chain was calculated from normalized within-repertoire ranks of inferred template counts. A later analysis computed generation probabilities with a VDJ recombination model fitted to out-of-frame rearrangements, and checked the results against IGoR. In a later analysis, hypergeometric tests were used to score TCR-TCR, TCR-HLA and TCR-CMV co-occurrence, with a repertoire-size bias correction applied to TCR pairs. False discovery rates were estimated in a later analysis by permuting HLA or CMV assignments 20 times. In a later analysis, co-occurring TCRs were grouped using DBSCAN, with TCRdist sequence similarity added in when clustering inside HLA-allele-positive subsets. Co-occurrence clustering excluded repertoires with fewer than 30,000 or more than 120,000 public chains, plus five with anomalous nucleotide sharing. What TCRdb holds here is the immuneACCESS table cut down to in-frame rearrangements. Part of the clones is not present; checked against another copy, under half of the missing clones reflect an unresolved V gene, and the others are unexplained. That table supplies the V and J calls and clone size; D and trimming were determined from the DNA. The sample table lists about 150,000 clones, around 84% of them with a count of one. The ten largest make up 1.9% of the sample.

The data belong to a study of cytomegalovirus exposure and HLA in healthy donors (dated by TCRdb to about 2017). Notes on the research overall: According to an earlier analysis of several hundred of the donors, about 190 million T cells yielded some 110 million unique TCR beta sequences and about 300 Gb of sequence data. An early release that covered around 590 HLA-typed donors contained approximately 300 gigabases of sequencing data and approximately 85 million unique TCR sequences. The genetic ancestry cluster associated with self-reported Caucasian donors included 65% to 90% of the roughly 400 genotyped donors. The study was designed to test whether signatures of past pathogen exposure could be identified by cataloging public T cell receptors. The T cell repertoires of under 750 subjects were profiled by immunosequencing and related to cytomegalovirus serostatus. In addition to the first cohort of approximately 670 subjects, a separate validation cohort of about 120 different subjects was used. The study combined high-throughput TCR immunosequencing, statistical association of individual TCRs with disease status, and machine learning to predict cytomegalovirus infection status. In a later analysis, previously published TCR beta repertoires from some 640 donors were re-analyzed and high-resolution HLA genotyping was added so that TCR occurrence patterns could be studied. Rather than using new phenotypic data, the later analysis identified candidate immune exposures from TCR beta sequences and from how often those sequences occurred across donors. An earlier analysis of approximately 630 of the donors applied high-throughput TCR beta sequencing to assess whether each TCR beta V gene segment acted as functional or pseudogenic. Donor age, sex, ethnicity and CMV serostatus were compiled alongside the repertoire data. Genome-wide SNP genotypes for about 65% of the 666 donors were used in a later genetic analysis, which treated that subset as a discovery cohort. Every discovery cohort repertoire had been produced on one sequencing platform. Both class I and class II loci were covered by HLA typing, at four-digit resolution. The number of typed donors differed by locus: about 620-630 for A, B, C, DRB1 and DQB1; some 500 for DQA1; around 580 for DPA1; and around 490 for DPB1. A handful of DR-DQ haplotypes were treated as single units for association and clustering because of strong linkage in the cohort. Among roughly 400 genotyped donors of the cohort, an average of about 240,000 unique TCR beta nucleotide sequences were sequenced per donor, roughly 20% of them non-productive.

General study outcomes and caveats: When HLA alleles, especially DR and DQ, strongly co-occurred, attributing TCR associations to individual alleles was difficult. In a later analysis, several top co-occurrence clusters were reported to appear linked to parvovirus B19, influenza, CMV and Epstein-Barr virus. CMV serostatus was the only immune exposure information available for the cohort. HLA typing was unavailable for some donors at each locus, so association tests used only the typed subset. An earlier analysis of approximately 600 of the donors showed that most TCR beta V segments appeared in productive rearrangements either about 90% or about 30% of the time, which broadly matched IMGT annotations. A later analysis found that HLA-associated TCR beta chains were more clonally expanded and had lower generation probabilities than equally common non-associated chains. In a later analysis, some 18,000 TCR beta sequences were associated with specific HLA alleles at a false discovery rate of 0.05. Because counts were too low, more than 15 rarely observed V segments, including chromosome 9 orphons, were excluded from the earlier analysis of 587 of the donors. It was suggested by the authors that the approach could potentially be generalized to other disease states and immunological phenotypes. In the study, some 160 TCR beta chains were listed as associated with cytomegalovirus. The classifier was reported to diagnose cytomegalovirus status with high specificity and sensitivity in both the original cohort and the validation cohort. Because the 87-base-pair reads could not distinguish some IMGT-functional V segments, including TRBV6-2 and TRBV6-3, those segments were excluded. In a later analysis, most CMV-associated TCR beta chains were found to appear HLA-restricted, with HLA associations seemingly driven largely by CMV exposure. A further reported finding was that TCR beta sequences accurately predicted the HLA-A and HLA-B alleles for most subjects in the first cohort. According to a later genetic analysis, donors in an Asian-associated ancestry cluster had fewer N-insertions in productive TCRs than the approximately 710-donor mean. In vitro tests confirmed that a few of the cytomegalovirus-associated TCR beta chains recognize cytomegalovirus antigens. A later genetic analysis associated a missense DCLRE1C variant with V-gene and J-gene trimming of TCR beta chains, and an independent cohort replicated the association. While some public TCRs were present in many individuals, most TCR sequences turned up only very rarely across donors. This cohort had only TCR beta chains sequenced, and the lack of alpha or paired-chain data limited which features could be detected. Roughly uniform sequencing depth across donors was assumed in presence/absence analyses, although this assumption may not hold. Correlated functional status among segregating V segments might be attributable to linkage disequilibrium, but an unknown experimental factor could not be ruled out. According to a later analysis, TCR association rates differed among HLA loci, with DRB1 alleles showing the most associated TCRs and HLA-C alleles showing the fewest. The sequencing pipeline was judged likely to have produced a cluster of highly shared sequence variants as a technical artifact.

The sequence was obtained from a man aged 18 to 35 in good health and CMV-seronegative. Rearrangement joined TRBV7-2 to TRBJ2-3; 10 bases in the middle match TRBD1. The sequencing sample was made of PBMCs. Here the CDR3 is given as CASSRGLGQGADTQYF. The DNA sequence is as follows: TGTGCCAGCAGCCGGGGTCTCGGACAGGGGGCAGATACGCAGTATTTT.